This T cell receptor beta chain was captured in a study of blood T cell repertoires in COVID-19. Whole-study context: Specimens from acute and convalescent COVID-19 originated in the United States, Italy and Spain. The cDNA or gDNA used as material had been derived from T cells, B-cell-depleted T cells, or PBMCs.

In the source study's methods: Scientists estimated how many nucleated cells there were by amplifying reference gene primers. This table comes from immunoSEQ multiplex PCR, and its TCRdb copy is limited to in-frame clones, with some not included. V, J and clone size are those of that table, while D and trimming were read from the DNA. The data show about 220,000 clones, roughly 89% seen once. Comments on this clone: The limits of the CDR3 on the DNA are not certain, so only TCRdb's listed CDR3 is given.

The receptor was isolated from a man aged 25 to 40 who had recovered from COVID-19. Input material: peripheral blood.

The CDR3 here is CASSLPSGQGTSTSSTSGWYF. The chain carries TRBV27 and TRBJ2-7; no check of the table's D call, TRBD1, against the DNA was made. The CDR3 region is 21 residues in length, termini included. Germline CDR1 and CDR2: MNHEY and SMNVEV (reference sequence).